This entry concerns a single TCR beta chain. Germline values: CDR1 MNHEY, CDR2 SVGAGI. This CDR3 contains 14 residues. After removal of 10 bases from V and 7 bases from J, the junction contained 9 bases not matched to a gene. The data were obtained in a study of T cell changes during pregnancy in multiple sclerosis. The repertoire was sequenced with immunoSEQ multiplex PCR; TCRdb's copy has only in-frame clones and lacks some. The sample lists tens of thousands of clones; approximately 95% were seen once. The specimen comprised CD4+ T cells from peripheral blood mononuclear cells, sampled after pregnancy. The sequence derives from a female donor with multiple sclerosis, enrolled in a pregnancy study. This chain links TRBV6-5 with TRBJ2-1; the match to TRBD2 covers 11 bases. CDR3 loop: CATTRLAGRNEQFF. The CDR3 coding sequence is TGTGCCACGACCAGACTAGCGGGAAGGAATGAGCAGTTCTTC.